One T cell receptor beta chain is described in this entry. As yet, its antigen is unknown. TCRdb analysed the reads with MiXCR anew, one entry per CDR3 protein. The data show 650,000 to 900,000 distinct CDR3 sequences, with 29% seen just once and under 15% held by the top ten. Germline values: CDR1 MNHEY, CDR2 SVGAGI. The CDR3 loop spans 15 amino acids. Trimming stripped 6 bases from V and 0 bases from J, with 14 bases between. These data come from a study of T cell repertoires in cytomegalovirus infection. Whole-study findings and limits: Ex vivo responses were dominated by HLA-C-restricted CMV-specific TCR beta clonotypes.

The J gene is TRBJ1-2, the V gene TRBV6-5, with D possibly being TRBD1 (5 bases). The material was cultured CD8+ T cells from PBMCs, obtained from culture after CMV antigen stimulation. This clonotype was sampled from a human donor in good health (CMV status not recorded). Some clones in this sample may be carry-over from other donors' samples. CDR3 sequence (DNA): TGTGCCAGCAGCTCACAGGTCGTCTCTAACTATGGCTACACCTTC. Translated, it gives CASSSQVVSNYGYTF.